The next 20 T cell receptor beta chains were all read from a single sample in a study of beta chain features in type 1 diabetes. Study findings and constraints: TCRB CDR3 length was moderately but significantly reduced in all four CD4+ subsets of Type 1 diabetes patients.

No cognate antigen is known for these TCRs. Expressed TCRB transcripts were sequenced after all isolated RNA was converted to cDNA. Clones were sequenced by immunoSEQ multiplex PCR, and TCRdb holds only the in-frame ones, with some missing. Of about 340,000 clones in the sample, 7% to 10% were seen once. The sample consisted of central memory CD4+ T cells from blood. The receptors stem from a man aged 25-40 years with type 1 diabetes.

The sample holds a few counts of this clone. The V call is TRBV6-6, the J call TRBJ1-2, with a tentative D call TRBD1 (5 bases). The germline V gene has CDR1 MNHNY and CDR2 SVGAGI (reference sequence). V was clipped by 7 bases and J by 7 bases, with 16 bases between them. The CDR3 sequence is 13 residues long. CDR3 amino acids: CASTPRLQGGYTF. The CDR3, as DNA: TGTGCCAGCACCCCGCGGCTCCAGGGTGGCTACACCTTC.

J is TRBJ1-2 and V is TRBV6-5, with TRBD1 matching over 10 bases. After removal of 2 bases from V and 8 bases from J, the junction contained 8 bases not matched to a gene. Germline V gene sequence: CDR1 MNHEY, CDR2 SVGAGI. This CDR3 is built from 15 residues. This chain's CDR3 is CASSYPWDRGGGYTF. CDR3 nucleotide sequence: TGTGCCAGCAGTTACCCGTGGGACAGGGGCGGGGGCTACACCTTC.

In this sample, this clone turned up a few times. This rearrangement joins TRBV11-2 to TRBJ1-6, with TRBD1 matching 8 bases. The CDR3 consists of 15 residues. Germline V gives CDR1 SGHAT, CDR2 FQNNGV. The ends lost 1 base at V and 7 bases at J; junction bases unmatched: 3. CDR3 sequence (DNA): TGTGCCAGCAGCTTAGGGCGGACAGGGAATTCACCCCTCCACTTT. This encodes CASSLGRTGNSPLHF.

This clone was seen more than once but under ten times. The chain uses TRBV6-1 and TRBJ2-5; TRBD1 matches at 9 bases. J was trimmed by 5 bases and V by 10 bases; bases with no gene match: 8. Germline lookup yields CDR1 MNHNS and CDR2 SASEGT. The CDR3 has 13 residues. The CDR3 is CATDRQGGETQYF. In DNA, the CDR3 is TGTGCCACCGACAGACAGGGGGGGGAGACCCAGTACTTC.

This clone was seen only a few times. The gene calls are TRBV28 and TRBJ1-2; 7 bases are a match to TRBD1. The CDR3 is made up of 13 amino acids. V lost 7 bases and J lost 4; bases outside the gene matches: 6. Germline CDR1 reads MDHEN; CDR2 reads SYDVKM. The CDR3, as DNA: TGTGCCAGCACCGGACAGGCACCCTATGGCTACACCTTC. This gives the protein CASTGQAPYGYTF.

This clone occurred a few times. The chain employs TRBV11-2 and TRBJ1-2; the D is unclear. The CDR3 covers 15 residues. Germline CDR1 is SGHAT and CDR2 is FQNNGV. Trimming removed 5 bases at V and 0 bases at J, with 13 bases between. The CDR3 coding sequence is TGTGCCAGCAGCCCAGACGGAAACTCTAACTATGGCTACACCTTC. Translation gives CASSPDGNSNYGYTF.

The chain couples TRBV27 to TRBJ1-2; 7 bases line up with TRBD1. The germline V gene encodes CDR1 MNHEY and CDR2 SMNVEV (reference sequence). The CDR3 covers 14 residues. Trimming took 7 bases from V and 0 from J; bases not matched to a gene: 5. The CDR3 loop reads CASKRTGSNYGYTF. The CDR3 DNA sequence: TGTGCCAGCAAGAGGACAGGATCTAACTATGGCTACACCTTC.

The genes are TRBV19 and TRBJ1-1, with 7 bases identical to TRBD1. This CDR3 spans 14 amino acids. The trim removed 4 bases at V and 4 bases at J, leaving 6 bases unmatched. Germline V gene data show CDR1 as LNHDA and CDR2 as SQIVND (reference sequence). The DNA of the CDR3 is TGTGCCAGTAGTAGCGGACAGGCAGCCACTGAAGCTTTCTTT. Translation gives CASSSGQAATEAFF.

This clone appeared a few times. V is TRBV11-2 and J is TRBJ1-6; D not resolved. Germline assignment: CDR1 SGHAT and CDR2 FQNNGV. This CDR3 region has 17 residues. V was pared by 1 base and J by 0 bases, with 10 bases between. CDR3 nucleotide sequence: TGTGCCAGCAGCTTAGTGGCACACAGCTCCTATAATTCACCCCTCCACTTT. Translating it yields CASSLVAHSSYNSPLHF.

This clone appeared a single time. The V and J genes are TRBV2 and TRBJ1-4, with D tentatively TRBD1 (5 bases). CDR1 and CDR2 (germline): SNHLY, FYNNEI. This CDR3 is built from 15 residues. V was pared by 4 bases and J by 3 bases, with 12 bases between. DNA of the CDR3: TGTGCCAGCAGTGGAACCGGGACGCCTAATGAAAAACTGTTTTTT. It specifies CASSGTGTPNEKLFF.

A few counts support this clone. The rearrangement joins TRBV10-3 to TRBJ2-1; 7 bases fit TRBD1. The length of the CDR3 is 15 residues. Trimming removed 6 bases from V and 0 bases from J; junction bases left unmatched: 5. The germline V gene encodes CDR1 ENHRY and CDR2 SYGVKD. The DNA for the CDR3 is TGTGCCATCAGAGGGACAGATAGCTCCTACAATGAGCAGTTCTTC. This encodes CAIRGTDSSYNEQFF.

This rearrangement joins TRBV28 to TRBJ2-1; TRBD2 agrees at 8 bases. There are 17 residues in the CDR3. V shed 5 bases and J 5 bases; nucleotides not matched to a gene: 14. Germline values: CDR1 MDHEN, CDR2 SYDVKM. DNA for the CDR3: TGTGCCAGCAGTCCTCACCCCGGGACTAGTAACGACAATGAGCAGTTCTTC. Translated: CASSPHPGTSNDNEQFF.

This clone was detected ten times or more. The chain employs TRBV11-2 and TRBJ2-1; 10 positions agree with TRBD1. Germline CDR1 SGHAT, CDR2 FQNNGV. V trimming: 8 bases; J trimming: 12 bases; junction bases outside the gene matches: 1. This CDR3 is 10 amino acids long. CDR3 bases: TGTGCCAGCGGACAGGGGGGGCAGTTCTTC. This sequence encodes CASGQGGQFF.

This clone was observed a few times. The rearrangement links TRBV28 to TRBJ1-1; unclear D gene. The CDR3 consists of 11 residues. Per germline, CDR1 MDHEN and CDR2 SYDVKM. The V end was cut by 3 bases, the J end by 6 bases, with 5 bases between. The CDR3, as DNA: TGTGCCAGCAGTTTCGGGGCTGAAGCTTTCTTT. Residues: CASSFGAEAFF.

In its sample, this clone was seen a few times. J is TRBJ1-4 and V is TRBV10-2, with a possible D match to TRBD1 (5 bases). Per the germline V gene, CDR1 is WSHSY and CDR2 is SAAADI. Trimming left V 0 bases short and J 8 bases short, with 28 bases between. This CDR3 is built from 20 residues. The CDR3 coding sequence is TGCGCCAGCAGTGAGTCGGAGTTGGGCTTCCGGGGTTTACGGGACGAAAAACTGTTTTTT. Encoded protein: CASSESELGFRGLRDEKLFF.

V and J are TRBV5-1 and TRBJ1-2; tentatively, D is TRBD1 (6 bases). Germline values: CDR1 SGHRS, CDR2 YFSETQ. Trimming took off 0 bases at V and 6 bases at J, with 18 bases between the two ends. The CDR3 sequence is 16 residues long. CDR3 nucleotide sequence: TGCGCCAGCAGCTTGGTCCCAACGGGGGCAGGGAATGGCTACACCTTC. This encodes CASSLVPTGAGNGYTF.

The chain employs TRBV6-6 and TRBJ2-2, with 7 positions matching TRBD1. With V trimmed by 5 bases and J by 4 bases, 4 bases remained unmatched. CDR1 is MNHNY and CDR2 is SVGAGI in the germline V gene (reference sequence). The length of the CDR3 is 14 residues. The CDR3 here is CASSRDRVTGELFF. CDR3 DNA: TGTGCCAGCAGTAGAGACAGGGTCACCGGGGAGCTGTTTTTT.

The CDR3 nucleotides are TGTGCCAGCAGGGCGGACAGTGCGGACATTCAGTACTTC. It encodes CASRADSADIQYF. The chain employs TRBV6-5 and TRBJ2-4, with D possibly matching TRBD1 (6 bases). The CDR3 totals 13 residues. CDR1 and CDR2 (germline): MNHEY, SVGAGI. V lost 6 bases and J lost 8, with 14 bases in between.

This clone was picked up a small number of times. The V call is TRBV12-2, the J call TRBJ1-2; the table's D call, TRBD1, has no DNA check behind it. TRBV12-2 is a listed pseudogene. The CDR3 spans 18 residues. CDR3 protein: CASRLVEMRDRGNYGYTF. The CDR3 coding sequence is TGTGCAAGTCGCTTAGTGGAGATGAGGGACAGGGGGAACTATGGCTACACCTTC.

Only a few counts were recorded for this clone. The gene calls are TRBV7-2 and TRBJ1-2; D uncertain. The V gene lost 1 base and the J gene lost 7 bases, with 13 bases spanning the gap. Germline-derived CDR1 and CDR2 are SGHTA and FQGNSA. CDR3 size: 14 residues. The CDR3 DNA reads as TGTGCCAGCAGCTTAGATAAACCCGTCTCTGGCTACACCTTC. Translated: CASSLDKPVSGYTF.